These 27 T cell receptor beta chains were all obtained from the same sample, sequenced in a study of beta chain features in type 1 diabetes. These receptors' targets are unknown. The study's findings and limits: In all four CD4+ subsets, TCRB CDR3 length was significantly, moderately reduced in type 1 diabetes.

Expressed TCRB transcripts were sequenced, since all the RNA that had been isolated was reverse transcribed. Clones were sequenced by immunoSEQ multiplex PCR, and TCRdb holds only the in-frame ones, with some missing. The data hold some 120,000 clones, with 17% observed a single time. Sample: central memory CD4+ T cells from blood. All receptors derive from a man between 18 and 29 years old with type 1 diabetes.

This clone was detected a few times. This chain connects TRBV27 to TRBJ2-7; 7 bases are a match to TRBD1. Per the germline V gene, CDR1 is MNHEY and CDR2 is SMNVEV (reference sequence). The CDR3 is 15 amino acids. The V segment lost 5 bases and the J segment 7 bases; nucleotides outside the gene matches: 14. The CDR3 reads CASSPRQGIGQEQYF. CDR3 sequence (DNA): TGTGCCAGCAGTCCCCGACAGGGAATCGGTCAGGAGCAGTACTTC.

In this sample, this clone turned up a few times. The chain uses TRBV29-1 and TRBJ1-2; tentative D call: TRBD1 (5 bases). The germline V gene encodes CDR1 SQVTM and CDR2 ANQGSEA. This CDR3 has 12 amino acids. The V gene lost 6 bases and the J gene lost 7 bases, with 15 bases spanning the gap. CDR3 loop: CSVGEGRGGYTF. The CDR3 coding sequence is TGCAGCGTAGGGGAGGGGCGCGGTGGCTACACCTTC.

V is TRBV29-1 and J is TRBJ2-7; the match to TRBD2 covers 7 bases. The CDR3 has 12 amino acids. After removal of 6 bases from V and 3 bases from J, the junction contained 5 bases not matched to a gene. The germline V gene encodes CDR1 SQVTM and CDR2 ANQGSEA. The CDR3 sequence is CSVRPGGYEQYF. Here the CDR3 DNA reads TGCAGCGTCAGGCCGGGGGGCTACGAGCAGTACTTC.

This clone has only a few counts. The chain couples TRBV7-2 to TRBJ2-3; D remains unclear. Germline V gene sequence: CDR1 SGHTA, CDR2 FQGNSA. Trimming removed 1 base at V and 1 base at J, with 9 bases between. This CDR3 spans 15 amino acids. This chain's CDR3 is CASSLGVTRTDTQYF. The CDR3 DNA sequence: TGTGCCAGCAGCTTAGGTGTCACTCGCACAGATACGCAGTATTTT.

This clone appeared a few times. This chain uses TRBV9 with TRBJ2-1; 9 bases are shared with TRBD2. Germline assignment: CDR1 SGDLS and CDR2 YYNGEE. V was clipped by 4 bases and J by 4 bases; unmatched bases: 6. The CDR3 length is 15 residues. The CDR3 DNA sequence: TGTGCCAGCAGCTATATAGCGGGAGTTTACAATGAGCAGTTCTTC. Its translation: CASSYIAGVYNEQFF.

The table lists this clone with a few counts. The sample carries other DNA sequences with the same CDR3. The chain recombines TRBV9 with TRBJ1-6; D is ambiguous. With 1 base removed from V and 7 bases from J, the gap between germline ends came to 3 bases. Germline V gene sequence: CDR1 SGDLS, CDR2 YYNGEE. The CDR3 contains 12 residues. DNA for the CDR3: TGTGCCAGCAGCGTACTCAATTCACCCCTCCACTTT. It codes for CASSVLNSPLHF.

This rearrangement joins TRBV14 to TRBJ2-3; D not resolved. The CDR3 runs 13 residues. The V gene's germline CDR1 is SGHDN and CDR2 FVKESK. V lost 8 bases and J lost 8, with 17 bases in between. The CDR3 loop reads CASGMAERSTQYF. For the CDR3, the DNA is TGTGCCAGCGGTATGGCGGAACGGAGTACGCAGTATTTT.

DNA for the CDR3: TGCAGCGTTGATGGCGTGGGCGGGACAGATACGCAGTATTTT. This codes for CSVDGVGGTDTQYF. The chain has TRBV29-1 and TRBJ2-3; TRBD2 is a possible D gene (5 bases). CDR1 SQVTM and CDR2 ANQGSEA come from the germline V gene. The CDR3 loop spans 14 amino acids. V was cut by 3 bases and J by 3 bases, with 13 bases left in between.

The CDR3 nucleotides are TGTGCCAGCTCACCGGGGCTTCTAGGGGATACGCAGTATTTT. It is translated as CASSPGLLGDTQYF. The rearrangement joins TRBV18 to TRBJ2-3; tentative D call: TRBD1 (5 bases). In germline, CDR1 is KGHSH, CDR2 LQKENI. Between the trimmed V and J ends, which lost 3 bases and 6 bases, there was a span of 13 bases. The CDR3 is 14 amino acids.

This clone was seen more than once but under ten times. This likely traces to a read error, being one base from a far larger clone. Here the CDR3 reads CATSRDKLTSGSPTQYF. The CDR3 coding sequence is TGTGCCACCAGCAGAGATAAGCTGACTAGCGGGAGCCCCACGCAGTATTTT. The chain joins TRBV15 to TRBJ2-3; 12 positions agree with TRBD2. The CDR3 is 17 residues long. Germline V lookup: CDR1 LNHNV, CDR2 YYDKDF (reference sequence). The junction had 10 bases not matched to a gene; V was cut back by 0 bases and J by 9 bases.

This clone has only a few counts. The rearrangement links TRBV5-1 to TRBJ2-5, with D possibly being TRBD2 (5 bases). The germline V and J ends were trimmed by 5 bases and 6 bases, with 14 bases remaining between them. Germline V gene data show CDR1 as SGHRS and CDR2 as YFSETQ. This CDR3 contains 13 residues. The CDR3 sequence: CASSSGITKTQYF. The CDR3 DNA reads TGCGCCAGCAGTTCCGGGATAACAAAGACCCAGTACTTC.

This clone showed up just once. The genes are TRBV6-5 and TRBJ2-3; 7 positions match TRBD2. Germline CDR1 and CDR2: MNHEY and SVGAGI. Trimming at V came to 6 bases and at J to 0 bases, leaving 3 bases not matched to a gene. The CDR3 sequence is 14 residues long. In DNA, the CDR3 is TGTGCCAGCAGCCCCGGGAGGAGCACAGATACGCAGTATTTT. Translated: CASSPGRSTDTQYF.

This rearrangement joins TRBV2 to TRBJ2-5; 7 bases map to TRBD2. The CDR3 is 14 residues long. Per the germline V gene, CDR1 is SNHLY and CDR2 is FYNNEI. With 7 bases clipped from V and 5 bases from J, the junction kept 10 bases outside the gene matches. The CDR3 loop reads CASTLTNGGETQYF. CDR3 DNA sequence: TGTGCCAGCACCCTGACTAACGGGGGGGAGACCCAGTACTTC.

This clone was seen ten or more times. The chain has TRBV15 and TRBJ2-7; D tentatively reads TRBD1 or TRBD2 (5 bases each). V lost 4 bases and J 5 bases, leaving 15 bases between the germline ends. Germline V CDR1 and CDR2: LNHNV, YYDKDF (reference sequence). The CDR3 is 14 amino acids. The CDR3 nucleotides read TGTGCCACCAGCAACCGGGACGGACGCAACGAGCAGTACTTC. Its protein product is CATSNRDGRNEQYF.

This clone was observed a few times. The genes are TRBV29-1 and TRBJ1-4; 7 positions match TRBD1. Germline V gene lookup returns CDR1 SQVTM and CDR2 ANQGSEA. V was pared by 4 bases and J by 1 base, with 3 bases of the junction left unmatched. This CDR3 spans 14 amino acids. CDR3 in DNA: TGCAGCGTTGTATCAGGGGGAACTAATGAAAAACTGTTTTTT. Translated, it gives CSVVSGGTNEKLFF. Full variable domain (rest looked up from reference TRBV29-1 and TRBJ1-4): SAVISQKPSRDICQRGTSLTIQCQVDSQVTMMFWYRQQPGQSLTLIATANQGSEATYESGFVIDKFPISRPNLTFSTLTVSNMSPEDSSIYLCSVVSGGTNEKLFFGSGTQLSVL.

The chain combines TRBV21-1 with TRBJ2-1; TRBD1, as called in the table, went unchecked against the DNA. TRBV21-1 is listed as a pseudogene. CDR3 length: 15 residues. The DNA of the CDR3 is TGTGCCAGCAACTTTACAGGGGACGCCAACAATGAGCAGTTCTTC. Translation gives CASNFTGDANNEQFF.

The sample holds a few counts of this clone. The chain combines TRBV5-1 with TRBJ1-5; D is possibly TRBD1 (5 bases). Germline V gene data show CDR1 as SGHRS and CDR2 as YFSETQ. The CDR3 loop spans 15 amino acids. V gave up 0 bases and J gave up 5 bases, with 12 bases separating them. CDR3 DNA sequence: TGCGCCAGCAGCTTGGAGGGGCCAGGCTATCAGCCCCAGCATTTT. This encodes CASSLEGPGYQPQHF.

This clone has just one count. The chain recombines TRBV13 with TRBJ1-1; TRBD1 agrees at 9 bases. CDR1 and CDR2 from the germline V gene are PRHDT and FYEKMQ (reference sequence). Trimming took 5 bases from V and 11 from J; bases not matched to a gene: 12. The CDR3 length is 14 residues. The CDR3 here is CASSPAPGQGQAFF. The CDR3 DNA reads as TGTGCCAGCAGCCCGGCTCCGGGACAGGGTCAGGCTTTCTTT.

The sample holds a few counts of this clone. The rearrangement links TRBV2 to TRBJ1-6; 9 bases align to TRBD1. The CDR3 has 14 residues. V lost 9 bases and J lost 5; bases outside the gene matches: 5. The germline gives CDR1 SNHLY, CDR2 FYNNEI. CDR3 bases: TGTGCCAGGAGAACAGGGGGCAATAATTCACCCCTCCACTTT. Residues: CARRTGGNNSPLHF.

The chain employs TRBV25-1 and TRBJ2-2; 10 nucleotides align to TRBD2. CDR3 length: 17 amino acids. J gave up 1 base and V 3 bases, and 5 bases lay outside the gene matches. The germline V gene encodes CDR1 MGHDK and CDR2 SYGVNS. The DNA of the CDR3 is TGTGCCAGCAGTGATACTGCTAGCGGGGGGAACACCGGGGAGCTGTTTTTT. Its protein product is CASSDTASGGNTGELFF.

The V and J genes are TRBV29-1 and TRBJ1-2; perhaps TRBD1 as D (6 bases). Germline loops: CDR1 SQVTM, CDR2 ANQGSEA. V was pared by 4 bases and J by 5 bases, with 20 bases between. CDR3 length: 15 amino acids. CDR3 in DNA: TGCAGCGTTGGGGGGCAGGCTCTTAATTGGTATGGCTACACCTTC. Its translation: CSVGGQALNWYGYTF. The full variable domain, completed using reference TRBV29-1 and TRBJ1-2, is SAVISQKPSRDICQRGTSLTIQCQVDSQVTMMFWYRQQPGQSLTLIATANQGSEATYESGFVIDKFPISRPNLTFSTLTVSNMSPEDSSIYLCSVGGQALNWYGYTFGSGTRLTVV.

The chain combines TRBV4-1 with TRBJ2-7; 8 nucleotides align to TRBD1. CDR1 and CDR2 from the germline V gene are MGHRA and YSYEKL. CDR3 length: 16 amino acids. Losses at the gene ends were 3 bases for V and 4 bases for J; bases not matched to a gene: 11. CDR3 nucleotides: TGCGCCAGCAGCCATCTCGGGACAGGAGCCATATACGAGCAGTACTTC. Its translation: CASSHLGTGAIYEQYF.

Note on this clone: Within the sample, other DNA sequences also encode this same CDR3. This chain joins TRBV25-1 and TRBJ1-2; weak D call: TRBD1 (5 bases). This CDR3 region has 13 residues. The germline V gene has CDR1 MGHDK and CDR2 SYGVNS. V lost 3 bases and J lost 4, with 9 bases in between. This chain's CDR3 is CASSDPGGYGYTF. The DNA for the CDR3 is TGTGCCAGCAGTGATCCGGGGGGCTATGGCTACACCTTC.

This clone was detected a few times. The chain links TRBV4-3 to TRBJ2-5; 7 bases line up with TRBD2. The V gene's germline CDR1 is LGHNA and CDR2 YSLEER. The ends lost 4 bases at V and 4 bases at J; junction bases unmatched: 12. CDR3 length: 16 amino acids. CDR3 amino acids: CASSPHPGGGGETQYF. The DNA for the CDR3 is TGCGCCAGCAGCCCCCACCCGGGGGGTGGAGGAGAGACCCAGTACTTC.

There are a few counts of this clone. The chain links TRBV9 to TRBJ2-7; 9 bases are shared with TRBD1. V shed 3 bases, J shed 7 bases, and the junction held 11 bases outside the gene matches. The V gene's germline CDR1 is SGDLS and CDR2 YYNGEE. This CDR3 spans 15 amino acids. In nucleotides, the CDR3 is TGTGCCAGCAGCGAGTCGGGACAGGGTGGAGGGGAGCAGTACTTC. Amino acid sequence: CASSESGQGGGEQYF.

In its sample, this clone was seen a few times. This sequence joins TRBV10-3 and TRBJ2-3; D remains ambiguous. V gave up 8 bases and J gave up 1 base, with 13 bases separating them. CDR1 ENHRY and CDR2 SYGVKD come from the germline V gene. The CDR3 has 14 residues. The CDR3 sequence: CAIQSQSGTDTQYF. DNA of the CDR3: TGTGCCATCCAAAGTCAGAGTGGCACAGATACGCAGTATTTT.

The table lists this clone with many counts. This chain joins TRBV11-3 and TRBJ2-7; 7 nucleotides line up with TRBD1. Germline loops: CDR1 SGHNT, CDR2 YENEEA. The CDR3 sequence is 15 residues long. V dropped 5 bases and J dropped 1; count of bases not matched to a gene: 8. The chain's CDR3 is CASSVGTAGSYEQYF. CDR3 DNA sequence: TGTGCCAGCAGCGTCGGGACAGCTGGGTCCTACGAGCAGTACTTC.